This T cell receptor beta chain was found in a study of T cell responses to AZD1222 COVID-19 vaccine. Study findings and constraints: Among those given AZD1222, only six or seven were seropositive at baseline. Samples come after the peak T cell response, not at day 14. There were vaccine-associated CD4 TCRs across spike, dominant at 160-218 and 743-854. Donors, mostly white British, included more females; clonal diversity was possibly underestimated.

The CDR3 has 18 residues. Germline CDR1 WNHNN, CDR2 SYGVQD (reference sequence). V was trimmed by 4 bases and J by 0 bases, leaving 16 bases between them. Produced via immunoSEQ multiplex PCR; TCRdb's table is partial and in-frame only. The sample includes some 120,000 clones, around 90% of them seen just once. Notes on this clone: Its specificity is not known.

This TCR came from an adult in good health. The genes are TRBV10-1 and TRBJ1-6, with D possibly matching TRBD1 (5 bases). The source material was peripheral blood, sampled on day 0 of MenACWY control vaccination. CDR3 region: CASSANGRTSSYNSPLHF. CDR3 nucleotide sequence: TGCGCCAGCAGTGCCAACGGACGGACAAGCTCCTATAATTCACCCCTCCACTTT.